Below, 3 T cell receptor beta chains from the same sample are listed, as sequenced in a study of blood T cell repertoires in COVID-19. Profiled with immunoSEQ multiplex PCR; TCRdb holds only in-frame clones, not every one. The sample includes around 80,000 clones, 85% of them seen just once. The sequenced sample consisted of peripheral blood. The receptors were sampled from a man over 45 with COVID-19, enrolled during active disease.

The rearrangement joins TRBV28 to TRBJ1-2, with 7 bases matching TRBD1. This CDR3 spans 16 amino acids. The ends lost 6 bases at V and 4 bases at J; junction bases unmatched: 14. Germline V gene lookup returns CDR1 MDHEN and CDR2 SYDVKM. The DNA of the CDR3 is TGTGCCAGCAGACTGAACCAGGGGGGTGGGAGCTATGGCTACACCTTC. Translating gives CASRLNQGGGSYGYTF.

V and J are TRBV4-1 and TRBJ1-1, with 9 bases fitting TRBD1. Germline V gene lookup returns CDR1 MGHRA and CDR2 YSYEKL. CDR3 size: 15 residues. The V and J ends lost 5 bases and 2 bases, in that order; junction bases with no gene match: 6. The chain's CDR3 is CASSARTGANTEAFF. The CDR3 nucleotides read TGCGCCAGCAGCGCCAGGACAGGGGCCAACACTGAAGCTTTCTTT.

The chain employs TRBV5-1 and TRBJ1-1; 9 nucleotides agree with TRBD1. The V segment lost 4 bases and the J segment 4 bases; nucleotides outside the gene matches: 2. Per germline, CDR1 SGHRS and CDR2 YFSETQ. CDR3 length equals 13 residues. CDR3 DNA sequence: TGCGCCAGCAGCCAGGACAGGGGCACTGAAGCTTTCTTT. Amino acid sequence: CASSQDRGTEAFF.